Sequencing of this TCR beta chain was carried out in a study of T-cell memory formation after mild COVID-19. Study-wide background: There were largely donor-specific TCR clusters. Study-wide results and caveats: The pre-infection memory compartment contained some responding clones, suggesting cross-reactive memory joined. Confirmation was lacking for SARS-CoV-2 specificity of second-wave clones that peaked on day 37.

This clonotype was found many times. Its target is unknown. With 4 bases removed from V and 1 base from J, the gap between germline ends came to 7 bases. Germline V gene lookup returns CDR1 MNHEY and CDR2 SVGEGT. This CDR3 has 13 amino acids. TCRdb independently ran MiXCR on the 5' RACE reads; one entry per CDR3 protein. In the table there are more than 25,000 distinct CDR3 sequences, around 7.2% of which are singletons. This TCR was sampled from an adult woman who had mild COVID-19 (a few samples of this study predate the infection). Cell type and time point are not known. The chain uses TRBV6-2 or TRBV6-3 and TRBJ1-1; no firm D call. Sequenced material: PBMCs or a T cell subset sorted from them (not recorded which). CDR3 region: CASSWAENTEAFF. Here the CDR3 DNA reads TGTGCCAGCAGTTGGGCAGAGAACACTGAAGCTTTCTTT.